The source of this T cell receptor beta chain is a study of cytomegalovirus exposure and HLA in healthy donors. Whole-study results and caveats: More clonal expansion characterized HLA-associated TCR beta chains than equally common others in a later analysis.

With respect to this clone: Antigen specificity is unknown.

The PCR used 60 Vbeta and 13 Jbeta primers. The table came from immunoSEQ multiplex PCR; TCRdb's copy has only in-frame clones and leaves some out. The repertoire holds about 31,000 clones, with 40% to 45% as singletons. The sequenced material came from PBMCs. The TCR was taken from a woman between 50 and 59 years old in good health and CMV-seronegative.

The CDR3 is CASQGALPQSTDTQYF. The CDR3 DNA reads as TGTGCCAGTCAGGGGGCCCTCCCCCAAAGCACAGATACGCAGTATTTT. The genes are TRBV19 and TRBJ2-3, with 8 bases lining up with TRBD1. CDR3 length: 16 residues. With 8 bases clipped from V and 0 bases from J, the junction kept 10 bases outside the gene matches. Germline loops: CDR1 LNHDA, CDR2 SQIVND (reference sequence).